This T cell receptor (beta chain) was found in a study of blood T cell repertoires in COVID-19. CDR1 and CDR2 (germline): MNHEY, SVGAGI. The CDR3 is made up of 14 amino acids. V lost 0 bases, J lost 10 bases, and 12 bases lay in between. Assay used: immunoSEQ multiplex PCR; TCRdb lists only in-frame clones, some missing. In the table there are 200,000 to 300,000 clones, around 84% of which are singletons. Sequences were obtained from peripheral blood. This receptor was identified in a woman aged 60-75 years with COVID-19, enrolled during active disease. The rearrangement joins TRBV6-5 to TRBJ1-4; D not resolved. The CDR3 here is CASSYSISVGKLFF. Written as DNA, the CDR3 is TGTGCCAGCAGTTACTCGATCTCTGTCGGAAAACTGTTTTTT.